The entry below describes one T cell receptor (beta chain). Its target is unknown. This specimen comes from a study of immune cell composition in non-small cell lung cancer. Study results and caveats: Dominant in vivo tumour-associated clones were not shown to share tumour-reactive sequences. Smoking pack-years did not significantly correlate with tumour TCR-beta clonality.

The germline CDR1 and CDR2 sequences are SGHVS and FQNEAQ. The CDR3 sequence is 13 residues long. V dropped 3 bases and J dropped 7 bases, with 9 bases sitting between them. The table came from immunoSEQ multiplex PCR; TCRdb's copy has only in-frame clones and leaves some out. The data hold 7,500 to 10,000 clones, with about 80% observed a single time. Normal lung sampling was at least 3 cm from the tumour, as distant as possible. V gene TRBV7-8 combines with J gene TRBJ1-4, with a weak D call TRBD1 (6 bases). The source of this sequence is a human donor with non-small cell lung cancer. Specimen: non-adjacent lung tissue. The CDR3 is CASSLDRTEKLFF. The CDR3 DNA reads as TGTGCCAGCAGCTTGGACAGAACTGAAAAACTGTTTTTT.